The 21 T cell receptor beta chains in this list originate from one sample, sequenced in a study of human T cells and chemical hapten exposure. Via MiXCR, TCRdb re-called the RACE reads, giving one row per CDR3 protein. This repertoire shows 250,000 or so distinct CDR3 sequences, around 7.7% found once; its top ten account for about 1.1%. Time point indicated: pre-sensitization, week 0. Treatment described: therapeutic diphenylcyclopropenone sensitization with weekly scalp DPC. Sequencing used whole blood, obtained in connection with sensitization to the hapten diphenylcyclopropenone (DPC). The receptors derive from a young man with alopecia areata. Some clones in this sample may be carry-over from other donors' samples.

Details on this clonotype: A read error may produce the germline difference seen at one junction end. This rearrangement joins TRBV7-9 to TRBJ1-6; TRBD1 might be the D (6 bases). The CDR3 runs 16 residues. CDR1 is SEHNR and CDR2 is FQNEAQ in the germline V gene (reference sequence). The CDR3 DNA is TGTGCCAGCAGCCTTCCGGGGACAAGCTATAATTCACCCCTCAACTTT. This encodes CASSLPGTSYNSPLNF.

This clonotype was seen a few times. The chain has TRBV7-2 and TRBJ2-3; tentative D call: TRBD2 (5 bases). The CDR3 spans 20 residues. Trimming took 4 bases from V and 2 from J, leaving 28 bases between them. Germline loops: CDR1 SGHTA, CDR2 FQGNSA. CDR3 protein: CASSSTRGQRARPNTDTQYF. In nucleotides, the CDR3 is TGTGCCAGCAGCTCGACCCGCGGGCAGAGAGCCAGACCTAACACAGATACGCAGTATTTT.

The chain uses TRBV9 and TRBJ1-6; D unresolved. The CDR3 totals 17 residues. Germline CDR1 is SGDLS and CDR2 is YYNGEE. The ends were cut back, 0 bases at V and 0 bases at J, with 10 bases in the middle. CDR3 DNA sequence: TGTGCCAGCAGCGTAGCTAGCCGGAGCTCCTATAATTCACCCCTCCACTTT. Translating it yields CASSVASRSSYNSPLHF.

V usage is TRBV7-6 and J usage is TRBJ1-1; weak D call: TRBD1 (5 bases). CDR1 is SGHVS and CDR2 is FNYEAQ in the germline V gene. The V end was cut by 5 bases, the J end by 8 bases, with 15 bases between. The CDR3 is 13 amino acids. The CDR3 coding sequence is TGTGCCAGCAGCCTAGATGGGGACGCCGAAGCTTTCTTT. This sequence encodes CASSLDGDAEAFF.

This clonotype was seen repeatedly, ten times or more. V gene TRBV9 combines with J gene TRBJ2-7; 9 bases are shared with TRBD1. Per germline, CDR1 SGDLS and CDR2 YYNGEE. Trimming took 0 bases from V and 5 from J; bases not matched to a gene: 6. The CDR3 is made up of 15 amino acids. CDR3 in amino acids: CASSVAGTGIDEQYF. The CDR3, as DNA: TGTGCCAGCAGCGTAGCCGGGACAGGGATCGACGAGCAGTACTTC.

The chain carries TRBV7-9 and TRBJ1-6, with 8 positions matching TRBD1. The CDR3 is 13 amino acids. Germline CDR1 SEHNR, CDR2 FQNEAQ (reference sequence). Trimming cost V 6 bases and J 7 bases; bases outside gene matches: 2. For the CDR3, the DNA is TGTGCCAGCAGTCGGACAGGGAATTCACCCCTCCACTTT. Protein: CASSRTGNSPLHF.

The J gene is TRBJ1-5, the V gene TRBV7-9; D is possibly TRBD1 (5 bases). With 1 base removed from V and 11 bases from J, the gap between germline ends came to 15 bases. The CDR3 is 14 amino acids. Germline assignment: CDR1 SEHNR and CDR2 FQNEAQ (reference sequence). The CDR3 nucleotides read TGTGCCAGCAGCTTAGGGGTGACCGGGGGGTCCCAGCATTTT. This encodes CASSLGVTGGSQHF.

This clonotype was counted at least ten times. CDR3 region: CASSINRDRDYEQYV. The CDR3 DNA follows: TGTGCCAGCAGCATAAACCGGGACAGGGACTACGAGCAGTACGTC. The V gene is TRBV11-1, the J gene TRBJ2-7; 9 nucleotides line up with TRBD1. V lost 5 bases and J lost 3; bases outside the gene matches: 8. This CDR3 is built from 15 residues. Germline loops: CDR1 SGHAT, CDR2 FQDESV (reference sequence).

There are a few counts of this clonotype. The chain links TRBV6-2 or TRBV6-3 to TRBJ2-7, with D perhaps matching TRBD1 (5 bases). There are 16 residues in the CDR3. V lost 0 bases to trimming and J lost 2 bases, with 14 bases between them. Germline loops: CDR1 MNHEY, CDR2 SVGEGT. The CDR3 nucleotides read TGTGCCAGCAGTTACTCGATGCCAGGGCAAACCTACGAGCAGTACTTC. It yields the protein CASSYSMPGQTYEQYF.

This clonotype was counted only a few times. CDR3 region: CASSLVQGYVFNEQFF. The CDR3 bases are TGTGCCAGCAGCCTCGTTCAGGGTTACGTTTTCAATGAGCAGTTCTTC. This chain connects TRBV3-1 to TRBJ2-1, with D tentatively TRBD1 (5 bases). V lost 4 bases and J 6 bases, leaving 19 bases between the germline ends. This CDR3 comprises 16 residues. In germline, CDR1 is LGHDT, CDR2 YNNKEL (reference sequence).

This rearrangement joins TRBV11-2 to TRBJ2-7; no clear D gene. The CDR3 covers 13 residues. Germline-derived CDR1 and CDR2 are SGHAT and FQNNGV. Trimming stripped 5 bases from V and 7 bases from J, with 15 bases between. CDR3 amino acids: CASSLTVGNEQYV. The CDR3 nucleotides read TGTGCCAGCAGCCTAACTGTGGGGAATGAGCAGTACGTC.

The table lists this clonotype with a few counts. This rearrangement joins TRBV10-3 to TRBJ1-1; D is ambiguous. The V and J ends lost 0 bases and 1 base respectively, with 6 bases between them. Germline CDR1 and CDR2: ENHRY and SYGVKD. This CDR3 contains 14 residues. In DNA form, the CDR3 reads TGTGCCATCAGTGAGTCTAAGGAGAACACTGAAGCTTTCTTT. Translating gives CAISESKENTEAFF.

The chain couples TRBV10-3 to TRBJ1-5, with D maybe TRBD1 (5 bases). V was shortened by 0 bases and J by 6 bases, with 12 bases between the two germline ends. CDR1 is ENHRY, CDR2 SYGVKD, per germline. The CDR3 contains 15 residues. The DNA for the CDR3 is TGTGCCATCAGTGAGTCCCCTGGACAATTTCAGCCCCAGCATTTT. Protein sequence: CAISESPGQFQPQHF.

The CDR3 DNA reads TGTGCCAGCAGTTACTCTGAGGGGCTCGGTTCACCCCTCCACTTT. Translated: CASSYSEGLGSPLHF. V is TRBV6-5 and J is TRBJ1-6, with D tentatively TRBD1 (5 bases). The CDR3 spans 15 residues. Per the germline V gene, CDR1 is MNHEY and CDR2 is SVGAGI. Trimming cost V 0 bases and J 9 bases, with 12 bases left between them.

The chain recombines TRBV15 with TRBJ1-6; no clear D. The ends were cut back, 2 bases at V and 14 bases at J, with 13 bases in the middle. CDR1 is LNHNV and CDR2 is YYDKDF in the germline V gene (reference sequence). The CDR3 totals 13 residues. The CDR3: CATSRKSSLALHF. In DNA form, the CDR3 reads TGTGCCACCAGCAGAAAGTCCTCTTTGGCCCTCCACTTT. Full variable domain (remainder filled in from reference TRBV15 and TRBJ1-6): DAMVIQNPRYQVTQFGKPVTLSCSQTLNHNVMYWYQQKSSQAPKLLFHYYDKDFNNEADTPDNFQSRRPNTSFCFLDIRSPGLGDTAMYLCATSRKSSLALHFGNGTRLTVT.

This chain connects TRBV10-3 to TRBJ2-7; either TRBD1 or TRBD2 may supply D (5 bases each). This CDR3 region has 13 residues. The V end lost 10 bases, the J end lost 2 bases, and 15 bases lay between the germline ends. From germline, CDR1 is ENHRY and CDR2 SYGVKD. CDR3 DNA: TGTGCCAGCGAGGGGATATCCACCTACGAGCAGTACGTC. It encodes CASEGISTYEQYV.

This chain joins TRBV27 and TRBJ1-1, with D perhaps TRBD1 (5 bases). Germline CDR1 is MNHEY and CDR2 is SMNVEV (reference sequence). The CDR3 loop spans 17 amino acids. Trimming cost V 3 bases and J 6 bases, with 23 bases left between them. The CDR3 DNA sequence: TGTGCCAGCAGTTTGGGGCCGGACCGCCTAGGGCGGTCTGAAGCTTTCTTT. It codes for CASSLGPDRLGRSEAFF.

The chain carries TRBV5-1 and TRBJ1-2; 9 nucleotides agree with TRBD1. Unmatched junction bases numbered 2, after V lost 0 bases and J lost 2 bases. Germline assignment: CDR1 SGHRS and CDR2 YFSETQ. The CDR3 covers 15 residues. DNA of the CDR3: TGCGCCAGCAGCTTGGAAGGGACAGGGAACTATGGCTACACCTTC. Translating it yields CASSLEGTGNYGYTF.

The V and J genes are TRBV4-2 and TRBJ1-1; D is unclear. The CDR3 loop spans 15 amino acids. The ends were cut back, 5 bases at V and 1 base at J, with 14 bases in the middle. Germline V gene sequence: CDR1 LGHNA, CDR2 YNFKEQ. The CDR3 region has the DNA TGTGCCAGCAGCACCGAACCGGGCCAGAACACTGAAGCTTTCTTT. This codes for CASSTEPGQNTEAFF.

The chain uses TRBV28 and TRBJ1-1; no clear D. The germline gives CDR1 MDHEN, CDR2 SYDVKM. This CDR3 is built from 13 residues. V was trimmed by 3 bases and J by 7 bases, leaving 12 bases between them. CDR3 DNA sequence: TGTGCCAGCAGTTTGAGGGCCCTTAGTGAAGCTTTCTTT. It is translated as CASSLRALSEAFF. Full variable domain (outside the CDR3, taken from reference TRBV28 and TRBJ1-1): DVKVTQSSRYLVKRTGEKVFLECVQDMDHENMFWYRQDPGLGLRLIYFSYDVKMKEKGDIPEGYSVSREKKERFSLILESASTNQTSMYLCASSLRALSEAFFGQGTRLTVV.

This clonotype was detected a few times. This rearrangement joins TRBV6-6 to TRBJ2-7; TRBD1 matches 7 bases. Germline V gene sequence: CDR1 MNHNY, CDR2 SVGAGI (reference sequence). Trimming took 4 bases from V and 3 from J; bases not matched to a gene: 6. CDR3 length equals 14 residues. The CDR3 bases are TGTGCCAGCAGTTCCCGGGACAGCTACTACGAGCAGTACGTC. It translates to CASSSRDSYYEQYV.